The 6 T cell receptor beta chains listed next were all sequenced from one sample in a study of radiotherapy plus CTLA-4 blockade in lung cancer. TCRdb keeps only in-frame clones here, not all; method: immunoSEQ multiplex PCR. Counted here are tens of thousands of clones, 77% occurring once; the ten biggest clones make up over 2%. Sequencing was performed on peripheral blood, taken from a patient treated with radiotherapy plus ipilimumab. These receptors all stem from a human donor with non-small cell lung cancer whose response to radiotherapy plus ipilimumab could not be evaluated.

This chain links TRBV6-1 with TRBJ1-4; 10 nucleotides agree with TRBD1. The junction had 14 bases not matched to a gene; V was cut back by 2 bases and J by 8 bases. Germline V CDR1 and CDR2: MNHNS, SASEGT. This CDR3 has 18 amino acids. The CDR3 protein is CASSESTRQGAMEEKLFF. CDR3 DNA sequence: TGTGCCAGCAGTGAATCCACGAGACAGGGGGCAATGGAAGAAAAACTGTTTTTT.

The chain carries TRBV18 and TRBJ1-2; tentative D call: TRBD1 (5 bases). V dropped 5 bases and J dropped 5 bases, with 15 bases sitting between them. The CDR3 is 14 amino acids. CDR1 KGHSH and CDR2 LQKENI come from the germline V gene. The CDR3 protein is CASSNQPGGYGYTF. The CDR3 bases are TGTGCCAGCTCAAATCAGCCGGGGGGGTATGGCTACACCTTC.

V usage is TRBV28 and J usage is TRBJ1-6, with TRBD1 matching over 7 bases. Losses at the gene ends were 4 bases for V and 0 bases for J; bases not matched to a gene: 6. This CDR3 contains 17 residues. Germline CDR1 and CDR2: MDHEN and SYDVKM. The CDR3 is CASSSPGGSSYNSPLHF. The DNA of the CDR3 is TGTGCCAGCAGTTCCCCAGGGGGTAGCTCCTATAATTCACCCCTCCACTTT.

This chain's CDR3 is CASWGQGNTEAFF. CDR3 DNA sequence: TGTGCCAGCTGGGGACAGGGGAACACTGAAGCTTTCTTT. The chain links TRBV2 to TRBJ1-1; the match to TRBD1 covers 9 bases. The CDR3 contains 13 residues. V was pared by 8 bases and J by 1 base, with 2 bases of the junction left unmatched. The germline V gene has CDR1 SNHLY and CDR2 FYNNEI.

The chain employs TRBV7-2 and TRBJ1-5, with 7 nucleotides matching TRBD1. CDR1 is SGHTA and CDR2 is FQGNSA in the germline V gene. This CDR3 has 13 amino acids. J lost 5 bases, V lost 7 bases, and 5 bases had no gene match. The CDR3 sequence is CASTLGQDQPQHF. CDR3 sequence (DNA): TGTGCCAGCACACTCGGACAGGATCAGCCCCAGCATTTT.

CDR3 sequence reads: CASSFFSGELFF. CDR3 nucleotides: TGTGCCAGCAGCTTCTTCTCCGGGGAGCTGTTTTTT. The chain links TRBV7-2 to TRBJ2-2, with D hard to call. The V and J ends lost 3 bases and 6 bases respectively, with 5 bases between them. The CDR3 consists of 12 residues. Germline V gene lookup returns CDR1 SGHTA and CDR2 FQGNSA. The variable domain in full, with the rest retrieved from reference TRBV7-2 and TRBJ2-2, is GAGVSQSPSNKVTEKGKDVELRCDPISGHTALYWYRQSLGQGLEFLIYFQGNSAPDKSGLPSDRFSAERTGGSVSTLTIQRTQQEDSAVYLCASSFFSGELFFGEGSRLTVL.